The clone carrying this T cell receptor (beta chain) was counted only a few times. Time point noted: peripheral blood 6 weeks after treatment start. This sample was included in a study of PD-L1 blockade in urothelial cancer. The wider study: About 90% of the 29 patients were men whose urothelial cancer was bladder-origin.

The data were produced by immunoSEQ multiplex PCR, yet TCRdb's version contains in-frame clones alone and is incomplete. The sample contains around 93,000 clones, 75% to 90% of which appear only once. Trimming left V 3 bases short and J 5 bases short, with 11 bases between. The V gene's germline CDR1 is SGDLS and CDR2 YYNGEE. The CDR3 loop spans 13 amino acids. The input for sequencing was PBMCs, taken around atezolizumab (anti-PD-L1) treatment. The clonotype was recovered from a man aged 65 to 85 with urothelial cancer. The chain has TRBV9 and TRBJ1-1; D gene ambiguous. DNA for the CDR3: TGTGCCAGCAGCGCTACGTTCGGGACTGAAGCTTTCTTT. It encodes CASSATFGTEAFF.